A single sample is the source of the 19 T cell receptor beta chains below, sequenced in a study of cytomegalovirus exposure and HLA in healthy donors. The PCR employed 60 Vbeta primers together with 13 Jbeta primers. Libraries were prepared by immunoSEQ multiplex PCR; TCRdb keeps only in-frame clonotypes and omits some of them. This sample's table reports roughly 200,000 clones. Sequencing used PBMCs. The receptor source for this set is a girl aged 2-15 years in good health and CMV-seropositive.

The genes are TRBV11-2 and TRBJ2-5; a weak D match, TRBD2 (5 bases). Trimming stripped 5 bases from V and 2 bases from J, with 15 bases between. The CDR3 length is 15 residues. Germline CDR1 SGHAT, CDR2 FQNNGV. The CDR3 sequence is CASSGGSRPQETQYF. The CDR3, as DNA: TGTGCCAGCAGCGGCGGGTCCCGACCTCAAGAGACCCAGTACTTC.

The chain combines TRBV11-1 with TRBJ2-1; tentative D call: TRBD2 (5 bases). The CDR3 is made up of 12 amino acids. Germline-derived CDR1 and CDR2 are SGHAT and FQDESV (reference sequence). V was clipped by 5 bases and J by 5 bases, with 7 bases between them. CDR3 protein: CASSMRDNEQFF. The CDR3 DNA follows: TGTGCCAGCAGCATGCGGGACAATGAGCAGTTCTTC.

The rearrangement links TRBV5-4 to TRBJ2-5, with a weak D call TRBD1 (5 bases). Deletions cut 5 bases from V and 3 bases from J, with 14 bases between. Germline-derived CDR1 and CDR2 are SGHNT and YYREEE (reference sequence). The CDR3 runs to 14 residues. CDR3 in amino acids: CASSPGRAEETQYF. CDR3 nucleotides: TGTGCCAGCAGTCCTGGCAGGGCAGAAGAGACCCAGTACTTC.

V usage is TRBV14 and J usage is TRBJ1-1; the match to TRBD1 covers 10 bases. V lost 4 bases to trimming and J lost 5 bases; unmatched junction nucleotides: 13. CDR3 length: 17 amino acids. The germline gives CDR1 SGHDN, CDR2 FVKESK. The CDR3 DNA sequence: TGTGCCAGCAGCCTTCCCGGGACAGGGGAATTGGGAACTGAAGCTTTCTTT. This sequence encodes CASSLPGTGELGTEAFF.

The rearrangement uses TRBV28 and TRBJ1-1, with D possibly matching TRBD1 (6 bases). V was trimmed by 8 bases and J by 3 bases, leaving 13 bases between them. Germline V gene sequence: CDR1 MDHEN, CDR2 SYDVKM. The CDR3 extends over 13 amino acids. The CDR3 loop reads CASLGGAHTEAFF. Written as DNA, the CDR3 is TGTGCCAGCCTGGGGGGGGCGCACACTGAAGCTTTCTTT.

The CDR3 nucleotides read TGTGCCAGCAGCTCGGGACAGGGGCAGCCCCAGCATTTT. Its translation is CASSSGQGQPQHF. The J gene is TRBJ1-5, the V gene TRBV7-8; 10 bases match TRBD1. The V and J ends lost 4 bases and 7 bases, in that order; junction bases with no gene match: 1. The CDR3 contains 13 residues. From germline, CDR1 is SGHVS and CDR2 FQNEAQ.

J is TRBJ1-1 and V is TRBV9; 8 bases map to TRBD1. This CDR3 spans 16 amino acids. From germline, CDR1 is SGDLS and CDR2 YYNGEE. V trimming: 3 bases; J trimming: 1 base; junction bases outside the gene matches: 8. The CDR3 sequence: CASSARTGHRNTEAFF. DNA for the CDR3: TGTGCCAGCAGCGCGCGGACAGGGCACAGGAACACTGAAGCTTTCTTT.

The chain joins TRBV29-1 to TRBJ1-1, with D perhaps matching TRBD1 (6 bases). Germline values: CDR1 SQVTM, CDR2 ANQGSEA. The CDR3 consists of 12 residues. Trimming pared 8 bases from V and 3 bases from J, leaving 13 bases between. The CDR3 region is CSTQQGDTEAFF. As DNA, the CDR3 is TGCAGCACTCAACAGGGCGACACTGAAGCTTTCTTT.

This sequence joins TRBV6-4 and TRBJ2-5; the match to TRBD1 covers 8 bases. Trimming removed 6 bases from V and 3 bases from J; junction bases left unmatched: 9. CDR3 length: 15 residues. The V gene's germline CDR1 is MRHNA and CDR2 SNTAGT. CDR3 sequence reads: CASRAQDRAKETQYF. In nucleotides, the CDR3 is TGTGCCAGCAGGGCGCAGGACAGGGCCAAAGAGACCCAGTACTTC.

V gene TRBV6-1 combines with J gene TRBJ2-2, with TRBD2 as a possible D gene (6 bases). The CDR3 covers 16 residues. CDR1 is MNHNS and CDR2 is SASEGT in the germline V gene. The V end lost 2 bases, the J end lost 0 bases, and 10 bases lay between the germline ends. The CDR3 sequence: CASSEWRDPNTGELFF. The DNA for the CDR3 is TGTGCCAGCAGTGAATGGAGGGATCCGAACACCGGGGAGCTGTTTTTT.

This chain links TRBV28 with TRBJ2-7; TRBD2 agrees at 8 bases. The germline V gene encodes CDR1 MDHEN and CDR2 SYDVKM. V dropped 5 bases and J dropped 0; count of bases not matched to a gene: 6. This CDR3 contains 15 residues. CDR3 amino acids: CASSIPGLDSYEQYF. CDR3 DNA sequence: TGTGCCAGCAGTATCCCGGGACTAGACTCCTACGAGCAGTACTTC.

The V and J genes are TRBV19 and TRBJ2-3; 8 bases align to TRBD2. The CDR3 has 18 amino acids. From germline, CDR1 is LNHDA and CDR2 SQIVND (reference sequence). After removal of 7 bases from V and 2 bases from J, the junction contained 17 bases not matched to a gene. CDR3 protein: CASIREAGRGGSTDTQYF. Written as DNA, the CDR3 is TGTGCCAGTATCCGAGAAGCGGGACGGGGGGGCTCCACAGATACGCAGTATTTT.

V and J are TRBV7-9 and TRBJ2-1, with a weak D call TRBD1 (5 bases). In germline, CDR1 is SEHNR, CDR2 FQNEAQ (reference sequence). V lost 1 base and J 6 bases, leaving 16 bases between the germline ends. The CDR3 spans 16 residues. As DNA, the CDR3 is TGTGCCAGCAGCTTAGAGGGGTTAAATGGCGGCAATGAGCAGTTCTTC. Protein: CASSLEGLNGGNEQFF.

The CDR3 DNA follows: TGTGCCAGCAGACCTGCTAGGGCGGGTTTCTCCTACGAGCAGTACTTC. Protein sequence: CASRPARAGFSYEQYF. V and J are TRBV28 and TRBJ2-7; D is perhaps TRBD2 (5 bases). Trimming left V 6 bases short and J 0 bases short, with 18 bases between. This CDR3 contains 16 residues. Germline V gene lookup returns CDR1 MDHEN and CDR2 SYDVKM.

The chain links TRBV9 to TRBJ1-2, with 7 nucleotides matching TRBD1. Germline CDR1 and CDR2: SGDLS and YYNGEE. Trimming cost V 7 bases and J 0 bases; bases outside gene matches: 15. The CDR3 loop spans 17 amino acids. The CDR3 nucleotides read TGTGCCAGCCAGGGGGAAGGGGGTCCCTCCACTAACTATGGCTACACCTTC. It is translated as CASQGEGGPSTNYGYTF.

The chain is built from TRBV5-6 and TRBJ2-5; no reliable D call. The tail of the sequence fits TRBJ2-7 better, so the J call may be wrong. CDR1 is SGHDT, CDR2 YYEEEE, per germline. The CDR3 covers 12 residues. CDR3 residues: CASSLGSSEQYF. The DNA of the CDR3 is TGTGCCAGCAGCTTAGGTTCGAGCGAGCAGTACTTC.

This CDR3 reads CASSERGTGELFF. The CDR3 DNA is TGTGCCAGCAGTGAACGCGGCACCGGGGAGCTGTTTTTT. The rearrangement links TRBV2 to TRBJ2-2; D call uncertain. The CDR3 has 13 residues. V lost 2 bases and J 4 bases, leaving 5 bases between the germline ends. Germline CDR1 is SNHLY and CDR2 is FYNNEI.

Written as DNA, the CDR3 is TGTGCCACCTCTCGGGGAGTAGCCTTTGAAGCTTTCTTT. Amino acid sequence: CATSRGVAFEAFF. This sequence joins TRBV28 and TRBJ1-1; D not certain. In germline, CDR1 is MDHEN, CDR2 SYDVKM. CDR3 size: 13 residues. Trimming left V 10 bases short and J 7 bases short, with 19 bases between.

The CDR3 is CASSYFGVDTQYF. The DNA for the CDR3 is TGTGCCAGCAGTTACTTTGGAGTGGATACGCAGTATTTT. The chain couples TRBV28 to TRBJ2-3; D gene ambiguous. Looked up from germline, CDR1 is MDHEN and CDR2 is SYDVKM. This CDR3 comprises 13 residues. Trimming took 4 bases from V and 6 from J, leaving 11 bases between them.